This T cell receptor beta chain stems from a study of Ad26.COV2.S vaccination and SARS-CoV-2 variants. About the study: Doses of Ad26.COV2.S were injected into muscle once or twice, 56 days apart.

Clones were sequenced by immunoSEQ multiplex PCR, and TCRdb holds only the in-frame ones, with some missing. The sample records around 500,000 clones, 80% to 90% being singletons. V lost 1 base to trimming and J lost 6 bases, with 15 bases between them. Per the germline V gene, CDR1 is SEHNR and CDR2 is FQNEAQ (reference sequence). This CDR3 is 15 amino acids long. Study-wide findings and caveats: Among vaccine recipients, spike-specific TCR breadth exceeded that of placebo recipients.

Treatment defined: some 20 received Ad26.COV2.S at low or high dose, single or two shots; roughly five received placebo; per-sample allocation not given. Specimen acquisition occurred on day 63 following the initial vaccine or placebo injection. Donation came from an adult in Boston who was aged 18-55 years. Note on this clone: Antigen specificity is unknown.

This clonotype originated in a person aged 18-65 years who received the Ad26.COV2.S COVID-19 vaccine or a placebo. Sequences were derived from peripheral blood, sampled in a trial of Ad26.COV2.S vaccine versus placebo. This chain uses TRBV7-9 with TRBJ1-2; D remains unclear. The CDR3 DNA reads TGTGCCAGCAGCTTAGGTTCGCCCGGGCTAGATGGCTACACCTTC. Translating it yields CASSLGSPGLDGYTF.